This T cell receptor (beta chain) was sequenced during a study of neurological immune-mediated disorders. In this sample, this clonotype turned up many times. Its target is unknown. Unmatched junction bases numbered 10, after V lost 1 base and J lost 3 bases. This CDR3 contains 18 residues. CDR1 and CDR2 (germline): SGHTA, FQGTGA. Libraries used 2 million unsorted PBMCs kept frozen in RNAlater. Study conclusions and caveats: Sharing of CDR3 amino acid sequences among expanded clones across subjects was absent, suggesting private repertoires in all groups.

The cDNA came from 5'RACE with 10-nucleotide random UMIs. Every sequencing run generated over 170 million TCR-beta sequences from 15-18 subjects. TCRdb passed the 5' RACE reads through MiXCR, listing each CDR3 protein once. Of 30,000 to 40,000 distinct CDR3 sequences in the sample, less than 8.5% were seen once. The V and J genes are TRBV7-3 and TRBJ2-3; 10 bases map to TRBD1. Material for sequencing was PBMCs. The clonotype comes from a woman aged 35 to 49 in good health. The CDR3 nucleotides read TGTGCCAGCAGCTTAAATTTAGGACAGGGGGGCTTAACAGATACGCAGTATTTT. Translating gives CASSLNLGQGGLTDTQYF. The full variable domain, in which reference TRBV7-3 and TRBJ2-3 provide the parts outside the CDR3, is GAGVSQTPSNKVTEKGKYVELRCDPISGHTALYWYRQSLGQGPEFLIYFQGTGAADDSGLPNDRFFAVRPEGSVSTLKIQRTERGDSAVYLCASSLNLGQGGLTDTQYFGPGTRLTVL.